The 25 T cell receptor beta chains reported below all come from one sample, sequenced in a study of glioma-infiltrating T cells. TCR alpha and beta CDR3 regions were amplified from RNA using iRepertoire nested multiplex PCR. TCRdb recomputed calls from the multiplex PCR reads with MiXCR, one row per CDR3 protein. Among more than 95,000 distinct CDR3 sequences, more than 20% were seen once, and the ten largest hold 15%. Specimen: glioma tissue, nonneoplastic brain tissue, or PBMCs (not recorded which). The receptors here all came from a human donor with low-grade glioma or glioblastoma, undergoing nonglioma brain surgery, or in good health (not recorded which).

This clonotype was counted at least ten times. The gene calls are TRBV18 and TRBJ2-1; D is perhaps TRBD1 (6 bases). The V gene lost 0 bases and the J gene lost 5 bases, with 11 bases spanning the gap. This CDR3 region has 15 residues. Germline V gene sequence: CDR1 KGHSH, CDR2 LQKENI. CDR3 sequence: CASSPPGRGNNEQFF. Written as DNA, the CDR3 is TGTGCCAGCTCACCACCGGGAAGGGGGAACAATGAGCAGTTCTTC.

This clonotype occurred many times. The chain uses TRBV20-1 and TRBJ2-1; D is undetermined. The length of the CDR3 is 11 residues. CDR1 DFQATT and CDR2 SNEGSKA come from the germline V gene (reference sequence). V gave up 5 bases and J gave up 10 bases, with 12 bases separating them. The CDR3 region is CSAHAIMEQFF. CDR3 coding DNA: TGCAGTGCTCACGCCATAATGGAGCAGTTCTTC.

In its sample, this clonotype was seen a few times. The rearrangement joins TRBV19 to TRBJ2-2, with TRBD1 as a possible D gene (6 bases). The germline gives CDR1 LNHDA, CDR2 SQIVND (reference sequence). The CDR3 has 15 residues. V lost 5 bases and J lost 7, with 17 bases in between. DNA for the CDR3: TGTGCCAGTAGTCGTCGGAGACAGGCGGTCGGGGAGCTGTTTTTT. Protein: CASSRRRQAVGELFF.

This clonotype was detected many times. This chain connects TRBV19 to TRBJ2-7; D remains unclear. The germline gives CDR1 LNHDA, CDR2 SQIVND (reference sequence). Trimming shortened V by 1 base and J by 6 bases, and 10 bases separated the two germline ends. CDR3 size: 13 residues. In DNA form, the CDR3 reads TGTGCCAGTAGTATAGGGGTAGATCTCGAGCAGTACTTC. Protein: CASSIGVDLEQYF.

As to this clonotype: No conserved phenylalanine or tryptophan is present at the end of the CDR3, so a read error is the likely explanation. The chain joins TRBV3-1 to TRBJ1-5; D is undetermined. The ends were cut back, 4 bases at V and 6 bases at J, with 10 bases in the middle. Germline V CDR1 and CDR2: LGHDT, YNNKEL (reference sequence). The CDR3 consists of 13 residues. The CDR3 spells CASSRGRAQPQHL. The DNA of the CDR3 is TGTGCCAGCAGCCGCGGCCGGGCTCAGCCCCAGCATCTT.

There are a few counts of this clonotype. This chain connects TRBV10-3 to TRBJ2-3; 10 nucleotides align to TRBD2. CDR1 is ENHRY, CDR2 SYGVKD, per germline. The V and J ends lost 5 bases and 4 bases, in that order; junction bases with no gene match: 6. The CDR3 has 15 residues. The CDR3 sequence is CAISKGLAYPDTQYF. For the CDR3, the DNA is TGTGCCATCAGTAAGGGACTAGCGTACCCAGATACGCAGTATTTT.

To note about this clonotype: The junction departs from the called germline gene at one end, perhaps through a read error. The chain combines TRBV19 with TRBJ2-3; no clear D gene. Germline V lookup: CDR1 LNHDA, CDR2 SQIVND (reference sequence). This CDR3 is 13 amino acids long. The CDR3 DNA is TGTTCCAGTGGAGAGCAGGGCACAGATACGCAGTATTTT. It codes for CSSGEQGTDTQYF.

The CDR3 DNA follows: TGTGCCAGCAGCCCCCGCAACAAGAGTTCCTACGAGCAGTACTTC. It encodes CASSPRNKSSYEQYF. This chain links TRBV7-9 with TRBJ2-7, with D uncertain. Deletions cut 5 bases from V and 1 base from J, with 15 bases between. Germline CDR1 and CDR2: SEHNR and FQNEAQ (reference sequence). CDR3 length: 15 amino acids.

This clonotype was detected many times. V usage is TRBV15 and J usage is TRBJ2-7; the D gene is possibly TRBD2 (7 bases). The V gene's germline CDR1 is LNHNV and CDR2 YYDKDF (reference sequence). The ends were cut back, 3 bases at V and 4 bases at J, with 16 bases in the middle. The CDR3 runs 15 residues. CDR3 region: CATSRAGGGAYEQYF. The DNA of the CDR3 is TGTGCCACCAGCAGGGCCGGAGGGGGGGCATACGAGCAGTACTTC.

This clonotype showed up many times. V usage is TRBV4-3 and J usage is TRBJ1-5, with D maybe TRBD1 (5 bases). Germline CDR1 is LGHNA and CDR2 is YSLEER. V lost 0 bases and J 1 base, leaving 10 bases between the germline ends. The length of the CDR3 is 16 residues. The CDR3 region has the DNA TGCGCCAGCAGCCAAGACCGACAGAAGAGCAATCAGCCCCAGCATTTT. Protein: CASSQDRQKSNQPQHF.

This clonotype was observed at least ten times. The chain is built from TRBV4-2 and TRBJ2-1, with 7 positions matching TRBD2. The length of the CDR3 is 15 residues. Trimming at V came to 4 bases and at J to 7 bases, leaving 10 bases not matched to a gene. Germline CDR1 is LGHNA and CDR2 is YNFKEQ. CDR3 nucleotides: TGTGCCAGCAGCCTAAGCGGACTAGTTGTGAATGAGCAGTTCTTC. Its protein is CASSLSGLVVNEQFF.

A remark on this clonotype: A much larger clone sits a single nucleotide away, making a read error possible. The chain employs TRBV19 and TRBJ2-7; a possible D gene is TRBD2 (6 bases). Trimming shortened V by 7 bases and J by 2 bases, and 12 bases separated the two germline ends. Germline V lookup: CDR1 LNHDA, CDR2 SQIVND (reference sequence). This CDR3 has 13 residues. This CDR3 reads CASTGEAPYEQYF. In nucleotides, the CDR3 is TGTGCCAGTACGGGAGAGGCCCCCTACGAGCAGTACTTC.

There are many counts of this clonotype. This rearrangement joins TRBV24-1 to TRBJ1-5, with D maybe TRBD1 (6 bases). Germline CDR1 is KGHDR and CDR2 is SFDVKD. V lost 4 bases and J lost 6, with 6 bases in between. CDR3 length: 12 residues. The CDR3 DNA sequence: TGTGCCACCAGTGAGGGGGCTCAGCCCCAGCATTTT. It specifies CATSEGAQPQHF.

Concerning this clonotype: A much larger clone sits a single nucleotide away, making a read error possible. The chain is built from TRBV5-1 and TRBJ2-3; 7 nucleotides agree with TRBD1. V gave up 2 bases and J gave up 4 bases; unmatched junction bases: 10. The CDR3 sequence is 16 residues long. Germline V gene data show CDR1 as SGHRS and CDR2 as YFSETQ. CDR3 DNA: TGCGCCAGCAGCTTTTTACCGAGACAGGGACCAGATACGCAGTATTTT. This encodes CASSFLPRQGPDTQYF.

In its sample, this clonotype was seen many times. J is TRBJ1-5 and V is TRBV27; no reliable D call. The CDR3 covers 14 residues. The germline gives CDR1 MNHEY, CDR2 SMNVEV (reference sequence). V gave up 8 bases and J gave up 4 bases, with 15 bases separating them. CDR3 DNA: TGTGCCAGCGGACTCAACGGAGGGAATCAGCCCCAGCATTTT. Translation gives CASGLNGGNQPQHF.

This clonotype was picked up many times. The V call is TRBV3-1, the J call TRBJ2-3; 8 bases are a match to TRBD2. Germline V gives CDR1 LGHDT, CDR2 YNNKEL (reference sequence). This CDR3 comprises 16 residues. Unmatched junction bases numbered 6, after V lost 4 bases and J lost 0 bases. As DNA, the CDR3 is TGTGCCAGCAGCCCACATAGCGGGATAAGCACAGATACGCAGTATTTT. Amino acid sequence: CASSPHSGISTDTQYF.

This clonotype was recorded many times. V gene TRBV27 combines with J gene TRBJ1-1, with a possible D match to TRBD1 (6 bases). Between the trimmed V and J ends, which lost 4 bases and 6 bases, there was a span of 15 bases. Looked up from germline, CDR1 is MNHEY and CDR2 is SMNVEV (reference sequence). The CDR3 spans 14 residues. The CDR3 DNA reads as TGTGCCAGCAGTTACGGCAGGGGTTCCCCTGAAGCTTTCTTT. As protein: CASSYGRGSPEAFF.

This clonotype was recorded many times. This rearrangement joins TRBV7-9 to TRBJ2-1; 15 bases fit TRBD2. V lost 5 bases to trimming and J lost 10 bases; unmatched junction nucleotides: 9. The CDR3 totals 16 residues. Germline-derived CDR1 and CDR2 are SEHNR and FQNEAQ (reference sequence). The CDR3 DNA sequence: TGTGCCAGCAGCCGAAGGACTAGCGGGAGGGCGGAAGAGCAGTTCTTC. It encodes CASSRRTSGRAEEQFF.

This chain joins TRBV11-2 and TRBJ2-7; D could derive from TRBD1 or TRBD2 (5 bases each). CDR3 size: 15 residues. V was trimmed by 3 bases and J by 2 bases, leaving 14 bases between them. The germline V gene has CDR1 SGHAT and CDR2 FQNNGV. The CDR3 coding sequence is TGTGCCAGCAGCTTCACCACGGGACCTACCTACGAGCAGTACTTC. It yields the protein CASSFTTGPTYEQYF.

This clonotype was seen at least ten times. V gene TRBV10-2 combines with J gene TRBJ1-5; possibly TRBD1 for D (5 bases). CDR3 size: 15 residues. Germline CDR1 WSHSY, CDR2 SAAADI. The germline V and J ends were trimmed by 6 bases and 3 bases, with 15 bases remaining between them. The CDR3 region is CASRDRSGVNQPQHF. The CDR3 DNA reads TGCGCCAGCAGGGATCGTTCGGGGGTCAATCAGCCCCAGCATTTT.

At least ten counts were recorded for this clonotype. The rearrangement joins TRBV20-1 to TRBJ2-7; 8 nucleotides line up with TRBD2. The V gene end was trimmed by 5 bases and the J gene end by 0 bases; junction bases not matched to a gene: 12. The CDR3 consists of 16 residues. The V gene's germline CDR1 is DFQATT and CDR2 SNEGSKA (reference sequence). CDR3 DNA sequence: TGCAGTGCTCTGATGAACGGGAGGGCAAGCTCCTACGAGCAGTACTTC. It yields the protein CSALMNGRASSYEQYF.

In its sample, this clonotype was seen many times. The chain is built from TRBV6-1 and TRBJ2-7; TRBD1 agrees at 7 bases. Germline loops: CDR1 MNHNS, CDR2 SASEGT. CDR3 size: 15 residues. Germline trimming cut 6 bases from V and 3 bases from J; bases unmatched to any gene: 11. The DNA of the CDR3 is TGTGCCAGCAGCCACACCAGACAGGGAATCTACGAGCAGTACTTC. Protein: CASSHTRQGIYEQYF.

This clonotype has ten or more counts. The chain combines TRBV7-9 with TRBJ1-4, with 10 nucleotides matching TRBD1. The CDR3 is made up of 16 amino acids. J gave up 4 bases and V 5 bases, and 7 bases lay outside the gene matches. CDR1 is SEHNR, CDR2 FQNEAQ, per germline (reference sequence). The CDR3 nucleotides read TGTGCCAGCAGCCCCCCGGGACAGGGGTATAATGAAAAACTGTTTTTT. Translating it yields CASSPPGQGYNEKLFF.

This clonotype was found once. One end of the junction is discordant with germline, which a read error may explain. In nucleotides, the CDR3 is TGTGCCAGCAGTTACTTCGCGAAGGCCACAGATACGAAGTATTTT. Translation: CASSYFAKATDTKYF. The chain has TRBV6-2 or TRBV6-3 and TRBJ2-3, with D hard to call. Germline V gene lookup returns CDR1 MNHEY and CDR2 SVGEGT. The CDR3 covers 15 residues.

V and J are TRBV6-1 and TRBJ2-3; 8 bases agree with TRBD2. V lost 5 bases and J lost 4; bases outside the gene matches: 5. The CDR3 has 14 residues. The germline CDR1 and CDR2 sequences are MNHNS and SASEGT. This CDR3 is CASSFGLAADTQYF. The CDR3 DNA follows: TGTGCCAGCAGTTTCGGACTAGCAGCAGATACGCAGTATTTT.